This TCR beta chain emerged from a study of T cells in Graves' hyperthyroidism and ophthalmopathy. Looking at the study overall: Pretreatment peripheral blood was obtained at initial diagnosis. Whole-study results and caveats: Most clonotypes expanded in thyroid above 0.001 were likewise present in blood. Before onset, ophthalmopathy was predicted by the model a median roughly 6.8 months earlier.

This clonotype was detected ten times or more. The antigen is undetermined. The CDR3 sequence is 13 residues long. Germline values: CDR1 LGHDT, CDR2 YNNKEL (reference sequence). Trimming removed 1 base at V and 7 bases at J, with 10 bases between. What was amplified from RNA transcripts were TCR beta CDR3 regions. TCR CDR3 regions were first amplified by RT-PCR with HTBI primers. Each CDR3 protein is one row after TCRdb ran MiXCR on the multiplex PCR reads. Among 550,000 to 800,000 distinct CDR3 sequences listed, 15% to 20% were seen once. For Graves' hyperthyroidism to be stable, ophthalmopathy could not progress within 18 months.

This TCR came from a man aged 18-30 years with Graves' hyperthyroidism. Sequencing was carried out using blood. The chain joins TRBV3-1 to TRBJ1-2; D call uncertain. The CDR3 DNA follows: TGTGCCAGCAGCCAAGGAGTGACTGCTGGCTACACCTTC. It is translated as CASSQGVTAGYTF.